The sequence of this T cell receptor (beta chain) was determined in a study of shared clonotypes between healthy human individuals. Some clones are missing from TCRdb's copy, which holds only in-frame ones; the method was immunoSEQ multiplex PCR. The table has 2 million to 2.5 million clones, about 95% seen once. Naive CD8 cells, CD45RO-negative and positively selected for CCR7, excluded terminally differentiated effector memory CD45RA+ cells. The CDR3 has 11 amino acids. Trimming took 4 bases from V and 9 from J, leaving 10 bases between them. CDR1 SGDLS and CDR2 YYNGEE come from the germline V gene.

This TCR was recovered from a man in his late teens or twenties in good health. The chain uses TRBV9 and TRBJ1-2; D is unclear. The sample was naive CD8+ T cells sorted from blood. The CDR3 DNA reads as TGTGCCAGCAGCAATTCCTGGAGCTACACCTTC. Encoded protein: CASSNSWSYTF.